Here is one T cell receptor (beta chain) with its context. Its target antigen remains unknown. Per-base quality was not reported, and no clone a single base away is much larger than it. The CDR3 numbers 14 residues from cysteine through phenylalanine. CDR3 DNA is the only sequence kept; it has 42 bases, read in frame from the first base. In the germline V gene, CDR1 corresponds to SNHLY and CDR2 to FYNNEI. V loses 4 bases at its end and J loses 0 bases; junction bases beyond the gene matches: 1. The donors were healthy, HIV-negative adults with no recently reported acute infections or vaccinations. Every donor was a Caucasian adult residing in Nashville, Tennessee, USA. The CD8 memory samples were a combination of magnetically selected CD45RO+ cells and CCR7-negative CD45RA+ effector memory (TemRA) cells. Blood was collected by leukapheresis, and PBMCs were isolated by Ficoll-Histopaque density gradient centrifugation and then cryopreserved in liquid nitrogen vapor phase. Analytical flow cytometry was used to check the purity and quantity of each magnetically sorted T cell population. Each sorted fraction had its genomic DNA isolated and then quantified by UV absorbance on a Nanodrop 2000c.

Using the deep immunoSEQ assay, TCR CDR3 regions were amplified from genomic DNA by multiplex PCR. For each cell subset, the extracted genomic DNA was distributed evenly across all wells of several immunoSEQ 96-well plates, and each plate served as one replicate. For sorted subsets, each replicate PCR was loaded with about 0.2 ug genomic DNA, equivalent to about 30,000 T cell genomes. Purified libraries were quantified with a Qubit 3.0 fluorometer, sized on a Bioanalyzer 2100, and re-quantified with the KAPA Library Quantification kit. A separate single-read 150-cycle Illumina NextSeq 550 flow cell was used to sequence each immunoSEQ 96-well plate. As for the authors' bioinformatics: The immunoSEQ output contained only junctional sequences without quality scores, so filtering could not match that applied to full-length reads. To assign V/J genes and CDR3, sequences were annotated using PyIR, a Python wrapper for IgBLAST v1.9, with IMGT germline references. Reads with weak V/J assignments (E-value above 1e-6), missing CDR3, stop codons, out-of-frame junctions, or ambiguous translated residues were removed. V3J clonotypes were defined as sequences sharing an identical inferred V gene, J gene, and CDR3 amino acid sequence. The percentage overlap between two repertoires was calculated by dividing the number of shared unique clonotypes by the size of the smaller repertoire. Richness of each repertoire was evaluated using RTK rarefaction, the Chao1 estimator, and Recon v2.1 estimates of unobserved clonotypes. Generation probabilities were computed with OLGA for all TCRbeta clonotypes obtained by the gDNA method from several donors. Here the immuneACCESS table is served through TCRdb, limited to in-frame sequences with V and J called. Missing clones are a known gap in these copies; in checked studies unresolved V genes cover under half, and the rest lacks a known reason. V, J and clone size reflect that table, while D and trimming were determined from the DNA. Here the sample has approximately 320,000 clones; around 90% occur a single time. Around 15% of the sample goes to the ten largest clones.

The entry originates in a study of shared clonotypes between healthy human individuals (dated by TCRdb to the early 2020s). Regarding the complete study: The cohort comprised two women and three men aged 18 to 49 years. Libraries were prepared and TCR repertoires were sequenced by different laboratories using diverse techniques, in order to increase sequencing depth and limit assay-specific biases. For each donor, three plates each were used for CD4 naive and CD4 memory, two plates were used for CD8 naive, and one plate was used for CD8 memory. Between about 0.9 and 9 billion PBMCs per donor were obtained by leukapheresis. Blood TCR repertoires of five healthy adults were deeply sequenced to estimate repertoire size and the extent of clonotype sharing between individuals.

General study outcomes and caveats: Sampling was limited to blood, and TCR repertoires in tissue likely differ from TCR repertoires in blood. Based on pairwise subsampling, the degree of clonotype sharing among donors was expected to be affected by sequencing depth. Even with the large sequencing depth, rarefaction of the sorted-subset datasets indicated that sequencing was incomplete. Larger estimated clonotype richness was generally found for naive subsets than for memory subsets. Compared with non-shared clonotypes, the clonotypes found in all four sorted-subset donors had higher generation probabilities. The genetic and exposure-history diversity represented was limited by the small number of donors. Across a handful of donors, 4.5% to 6.5% of naive CD4, approximately 3.5% of naive CD8, around 2.1% of memory CD4, and approximately 0.42% of memory CD8 clonotypes were shared.

The chain links TRBV2 with TRBJ2-7; 9 middle bases align to TRBD2. The specimen sequenced was memory CD8+ T cells sorted from blood. The cell subset or site label on this specimen signifies: CD45RO+ cells pooled with CCR7-negative TemRA cells. The sequence was collected from a man between 18 and 35 years old in good health. In nucleotide form, the sequence is TGTGCCAGCAGTGCACTAGCGGGCTCCTACGAGCAGTACTTC. This yields the protein CASSALAGSYEQYF.